This T cell receptor beta chain was recorded in a study of T-cell reconstitution after alpha-beta-depleted transplantation in children. This clonotype was seen a handful of times. Unique molecular identifiers were built into the TCRbeta library. MiXCR, applied by TCRdb to the PCR reads, yields one record per CDR3 protein. The sample consists of about half a million distinct CDR3 sequences, roughly an eighth of them appearing once. The CDR3 spans 17 residues. V trimming: 6 bases; J trimming: 1 base; junction bases outside the gene matches: 10. The source is a human donor who donated a stem cell graft to a child with combined immunodeficiency. Sequencing was performed on PBMCs from the stem cell graft donor, taken from the stem cell graft. The chain combines TRBV12-3 or TRBV12-4 with TRBJ2-1; 9 bases fit TRBD2. CDR3 loop: CASSPRLAVMSYNEQFF. The CDR3 nucleotides are TGTGCCAGCAGCCCACGACTAGCGGTAATGTCCTACAATGAGCAGTTCTTC.